This is a list of T cell receptor beta chains from one sample in a study of blood T cells in healthy people across ages. TCRdb ran MiXCR on the 5' RACE reads and lists one entry per CDR3 protein. Here the sample spans about 970,000 distinct CDR3 sequences, about 51% being singletons. The specimen sequenced was blood. These receptors originate from a woman aged 60-75 years in good health. CDR3s include the opening cysteine and the closing phenylalanine or tryptophan. The D gene is left open where the match is weak. Rows may omit the clone size; those that give it use once, few, many or a size class.

clone size: many; V gene: TRBV4-1; D gene: NA; J gene: TRBJ2-7; CDR3 length: 15; CDR3 protein: CASSPQPGTGYEQYF; CDR3 DNA: TGCGCCAGCAGCCCGCAGCCCGGGACGGGTTACGAGCAGTACTTC
clone size: many; V gene: TRBV9; D gene: NA; J gene: TRBJ1-1; CDR3 length: 15; CDR3 protein: CASSPGGRENTEAFF; CDR3 DNA: TGTGCCAGCAGCCCAGGCGGTCGGGAGAACACTGAAGCTTTCTTT
clone size: NA; V gene: TRBV3-1; D gene: TRBD2; J gene: TRBJ2-7; CDR3 length: 17; CDR3 protein: CASSQDELAGGSNEQYF; CDR3 DNA: TGTGCCAGCAGCCAAGATGAGCTAGCGGGAGGATCGAACGAGCAGTACTTC
clone size: NA; V gene: TRBV27; D gene: TRBD2; J gene: TRBJ2-3; CDR3 length: 19; CDR3 protein: CASSLSSGRDYPITDTQYF; CDR3 DNA: TGTGCCAGCAGTTTATCGAGTGGTAGGGACTACCCAATCACAGATACGCAGTATTTT
clone size: NA; V gene: TRBV3-1; D gene: TRBD2; J gene: TRBJ2-3; CDR3 length: 17; CDR3 protein: CASSRNLWRESLDTQYF; CDR3 DNA: TGTGCCAGCAGCCGAAACCTGTGGCGGGAGAGTTTGGATACGCAGTATTTT
clone size: NA; V gene: TRBV7-9; D gene: TRBD2; J gene: TRBJ2-5; CDR3 length: 15; CDR3 protein: CASSFNSGSQETQYF; CDR3 DNA: TGTGCCAGCAGCTTTAACAGCGGGAGCCAAGAGACCCAGTACTTC
clone size: NA; V gene: TRBV27; D gene: NA; J gene: TRBJ2-3; CDR3 length: 15; CDR3 protein: CASSTGQLSTDTQYF; CDR3 DNA: TGTGCTAGCAGTACCGGACAGCTTAGCACAGATACGCAGTATTTT
clone size: many; V gene: TRBV4-3; D gene: NA; J gene: TRBJ2-7; CDR3 length: 14; CDR3 protein: CASSQEQLSYEQYF; CDR3 DNA: TGCGCCAGCAGCCAAGAACAGCTCTCCTACGAGCAGTACTTC
clone size: few; V gene: TRBV14; D gene: TRBD2; J gene: TRBJ2-5; CDR3 length: 19; CDR3 protein: CASSHGGTSGIKTQETQYF; CDR3 DNA: TGTGCCAGCAGCCACGGGGGTACTAGCGGGATAAAGACCCAAGAGACCCAGTACTTC
clone size: NA; V gene: TRBV6-5; D gene: NA; J gene: TRBJ2-2; CDR3 length: 14; CDR3 protein: CASSPGLNTGELFF; CDR3 DNA: TGTGCCAGCAGTCCTGGACTGAACACCGGGGAGCTGTTTTTT
clone size: few; V gene: TRBV28; D gene: NA; J gene: TRBJ1-5; CDR3 length: 13; CDR3 protein: CASSPGLDQPQHF; CDR3 DNA: TGTGCCAGCAGCCCGGGCTTAGATCAGCCCCAGCATTTT
clone size: NA; V gene: TRBV5-4; D gene: NA; J gene: TRBJ1-1; CDR3 length: 13; CDR3 protein: CASSLVGMTEAFF; CDR3 DNA: TGTGCCAGCAGCCTTGTGGGGATGACTGAAGCTTTCTTT
clone size: NA; V gene: TRBV12-5; D gene: NA; J gene: TRBJ2-2; CDR3 length: 15; CDR3 protein: CASGLWQDRTGELFF; CDR3 DNA: TGTGCTAGTGGTTTGTGGCAGGACCGCACCGGGGAGCTGTTTTTT
clone size: NA; V gene: TRBV12-3/TRBV12-4; D gene: NA; J gene: TRBJ1-5; CDR3 length: 13; CDR3 protein: CASSLQGQGPQHF; CDR3 DNA: TGTGCCAGCAGTTTACAGGGACAAGGCCCCCAGCATTTT
clone size: NA; V gene: TRBV10-3; D gene: TRBD2; J gene: TRBJ2-7; CDR3 length: 14; CDR3 protein: CAISFSGNPYEQYF; CDR3 DNA: TGTGCCATCAGCTTTAGCGGGAACCCCTACGAGCAGTACTTC
clone size: NA; V gene: TRBV30; D gene: NA; J gene: TRBJ2-7; CDR3 length: 13; CDR3 protein: CAWSTGHSYEQYF; CDR3 DNA: TGTGCCTGGAGTACCGGGCACTCCTACGAGCAGTACTTC
clone size: NA; V gene: TRBV9; D gene: TRBD2; J gene: TRBJ2-2; CDR3 length: 18; CDR3 protein: CASSVRAGGLANTGELFF; CDR3 DNA: TGTGCCAGCAGCGTACGGGCTGGGGGACTAGCGAACACCGGGGAGCTGTTTTTT
clone size: few; V gene: TRBV12-3/TRBV12-4; D gene: NA; J gene: TRBJ2-7; CDR3 length: 16; CDR3 protein: CASNKAGRSIYYEQYF; CDR3 DNA: TGTGCCAGCAATAAAGCCGGACGGTCAATTTACTACGAGCAGTACTTC
clone size: few; V gene: TRBV10-3; D gene: TRBD2; J gene: TRBJ2-1; CDR3 length: 17; CDR3 protein: CAISETASGSSYNEQFF; CDR3 DNA: TGTGCCATCAGTGAGACGGCTAGCGGGAGCTCCTACAATGAGCAGTTCTTC
clone size: NA; V gene: TRBV15; D gene: NA; J gene: TRBJ2-3; CDR3 length: 14; CDR3 protein: CATQPEGYTDTQYF; CDR3 DNA: TGTGCCACCCAGCCGGAAGGGTACACAGATACGCAGTATTTT
clone size: NA; V gene: TRBV27; D gene: NA; J gene: TRBJ2-7; CDR3 length: 13; CDR3 protein: CASSALRRSEQYF; CDR3 DNA: TGTGCCAGCAGTGCCCTAAGACGTTCCGAGCAGTACTTC
clone size: NA; V gene: TRBV15; D gene: TRBD1; J gene: TRBJ1-2; CDR3 length: 16; CDR3 protein: CATSPAKGQQNYGYTF; CDR3 DNA: TGTGCCACCAGCCCCGCAAAGGGACAGCAGAACTATGGCTACACCTTC
clone size: few; V gene: TRBV4-3; D gene: TRBD1; J gene: TRBJ2-7; CDR3 length: 18; CDR3 protein: CASSFRTGTGGFVYEQYF; CDR3 DNA: TGCGCCAGCAGCTTCCGAACCGGGACAGGGGGTTTCGTGTACGAGCAGTACTTC
clone size: NA; V gene: TRBV3-1; D gene: NA; J gene: TRBJ1-2; CDR3 length: 13; CDR3 protein: CASSQVGLLGYTF; CDR3 DNA: TGTGCCAGCAGCCAAGTCGGCCTTCTTGGCTACACCTTC